These 20 T cell receptor beta chains originate from one sample sequenced in a study of OX40 agonist ivuxolimab in advanced cancers. Measured with immunoSEQ multiplex PCR; TCRdb has only the in-frame clones, and not every one. The sample lists tens of thousands of clones, about 80% seen once, with 20% to 25% in the top ten. The sequencing here drew on CD4+ or CD8+ T cells sorted from blood, taken in a trial of the OX40 agonist ivuxolimab. These receptor sequences come from an adult with an advanced solid tumor such as melanoma, head and neck, liver or kidney cancer.

The chain recombines TRBV18 with TRBJ2-7; perhaps TRBD1 as D (5 bases). The CDR3 runs 12 residues. Germline values: CDR1 KGHSH, CDR2 LQKENI. Trimming pared 3 bases from V and 4 bases from J, leaving 7 bases between. CDR3 nucleotide sequence: TGTGCCAGCTCACCGGGGCGGTACGAGCAGTACTTC. Amino acid sequence: CASSPGRYEQYF.

The V and J genes are TRBV13 and TRBJ2-2, with 10 positions matching TRBD2. CDR1 and CDR2 from the germline V gene are PRHDT and FYEKMQ (reference sequence). Trimming cost V 2 bases and J 2 bases; bases outside gene matches: 2. The CDR3 length is 16 residues. The CDR3 reads CASSLLAGGNTGELFF. CDR3 nucleotide sequence: TGTGCCAGCAGCTTATTAGCGGGGGGCAACACCGGGGAGCTGTTTTTT.

CDR3 residues: CAPPDRGHTF. CDR3 sequence (DNA): TGTGCCCCCCCCGACAGGGGTCACACCTTC. The chain recombines TRBV7-8 with TRBJ1-2; TRBD1 aligns across 8 bases. J gave up 12 bases and V 11 bases, and 8 bases lay outside the gene matches. Germline CDR1 and CDR2: SGHVS and FQNEAQ. The CDR3 sequence is 10 residues long.

The V gene is TRBV7-9, the J gene TRBJ1-1; D may be TRBD1 (6 bases). From germline, CDR1 is SEHNR and CDR2 FQNEAQ (reference sequence). Trimming removed 2 bases from V and 4 bases from J, with 8 bases in between. The CDR3 contains 13 residues. This CDR3 reads CASSLRGPTEAFF. The CDR3 region has the DNA TGTGCCAGCAGCTTACGGGGGCCCACTGAAGCTTTCTTT.

V usage is TRBV5-6 and J usage is TRBJ2-3, with unresolved D. The CDR3 covers 12 residues. Germline lookup yields CDR1 SGHDT and CDR2 YYEEEE. V dropped 2 bases and J dropped 8 bases, with 9 bases sitting between them. CDR3 sequence reads: CASSFATGTQYF. In nucleotides, the CDR3 is TGTGCCAGCAGCTTCGCCACGGGTACGCAGTATTTT.

This clone was counted a single time. V gene TRBV2 combines with J gene TRBJ2-7; D is unclear. CDR3 length equals 11 residues. Germline CDR1 is SNHLY and CDR2 is FYNNEI. Trimming cost V 4 bases and J 4 bases, with 5 bases left between them. The CDR3: CASSGEYEQYF. DNA of the CDR3: TGTGCCAGCAGTGGAGAGTACGAGCAGTACTTC.

V and J are TRBV19 and TRBJ2-5, with a possible D match to TRBD2 (8 bases). Germline V gene sequence: CDR1 LNHDA, CDR2 SQIVND (reference sequence). V was trimmed by 5 bases and J by 2 bases, leaving 15 bases between them. The CDR3 has 15 amino acids. The CDR3 bases are TGTGCCAGTAGTCGGGGGGGGACAGTTCAAGAGACCCAGTACTTC. This codes for CASSRGGTVQETQYF.

This chain's CDR3 is CASSLALGANTEAFF. The DNA for the CDR3 is TGCGCCAGCAGCTTGGCCCTGGGAGCGAACACTGAAGCTTTCTTT. This sequence joins TRBV5-1 and TRBJ1-1; no definite D call. This CDR3 contains 15 residues. V was shortened by 0 bases and J by 1 base, with 10 bases between the two germline ends. Germline CDR1 reads SGHRS; CDR2 reads YFSETQ.

This chain links TRBV6-5 with TRBJ1-3; D is unclear. Trimming took 8 bases from V and 1 from J, leaving 9 bases between them. CDR3 length equals 13 residues. Germline assignment: CDR1 MNHEY and CDR2 SVGAGI. This CDR3 is CASARVSGNTIYF. CDR3 DNA sequence: TGTGCCAGCGCCCGAGTTTCTGGAAACACCATATATTTT.

J is TRBJ1-4 and V is TRBV2, with D hard to call. Germline V gene lookup returns CDR1 SNHLY and CDR2 FYNNEI. Trimming left V 5 bases short and J 5 bases short, with 9 bases between. The CDR3 loop spans 13 amino acids. The DNA for the CDR3 is TGTGCCAGCAGTACCTACAAGAATGAAAAACTGTTTTTT. As protein: CASSTYKNEKLFF.

The chain has TRBV30 and TRBJ2-4; TRBD1 matches 9 bases. The V gene end was trimmed by 2 bases and the J gene end by 2 bases; junction bases not matched to a gene: 10. From germline, CDR1 is GTSNPN and CDR2 SVGIG (reference sequence). The CDR3 has 17 residues. As DNA, the CDR3 is TGTGCCTGGAGTACCTTGACAGGGGGGCTAACCAAAAACATTCAGTACTTC. Protein product: CAWSTLTGGLTKNIQYF.

This sequence joins TRBV28 and TRBJ2-5, with 7 bases that match TRBD1. The V gene's germline CDR1 is MDHEN and CDR2 SYDVKM. The ends lost 6 bases at V and 1 base at J; junction bases unmatched: 5. The CDR3 length is 14 residues. The CDR3 DNA reads TGTGCCAGCAGCTATGGGACAGCCCAAGAGACCCAGTACTTC. Its translation: CASSYGTAQETQYF.

This clone was observed a single time. The DNA for the CDR3 is TGTGCCAGCAGTGAAGGAGGGGCAGGGACCCACGAGCAGTACTTC. It specifies CASSEGGAGTHEQYF. The V and J genes are TRBV6-1 and TRBJ2-5; the D gene could be TRBD1 or TRBD2 (5 bases each). The DNA end lines up better with TRBJ2-7; the J call may be wrong. Germline values: CDR1 MNHNS, CDR2 SASEGT. The CDR3 has 15 residues.

This chain uses TRBV2 with TRBJ2-5; perhaps TRBD2 as D (5 bases). Deletions cut 8 bases from V and 1 base from J, with 20 bases between. CDR3 length: 16 residues. The V gene's germline CDR1 is SNHLY and CDR2 FYNNEI. The chain's CDR3 is CASCRDSFVGQETQYF. DNA of the CDR3: TGTGCCAGCTGCCGGGATTCCTTTGTCGGCCAAGAGACCCAGTACTTC.

The chain employs TRBV5-1 and TRBJ1-1; no clear D. Trimming left V 0 bases short and J 1 base short, with 4 bases between. Germline CDR1 reads SGHRS; CDR2 reads YFSETQ. CDR3 length: 13 amino acids. This chain's CDR3 is CASSLGANTEAFF. DNA for the CDR3: TGCGCCAGCAGCTTGGGGGCGAACACTGAAGCTTTCTTT.

The rearrangement joins TRBV14 to TRBJ2-7, with TRBD2 matching over 8 bases. CDR3 length: 15 residues. The V gene end was trimmed by 2 bases and the J gene end by 5 bases; junction bases not matched to a gene: 8. From germline, CDR1 is SGHDN and CDR2 FVKESK. For the CDR3, the DNA is TGTGCCAGCAGCCAATTCGCGGGAGGATTCGACGAGCAGTACTTC. Encoded protein: CASSQFAGGFDEQYF.

The chain recombines TRBV4-3 with TRBJ2-1; 7 bases are shared with TRBD2. The CDR3 consists of 13 residues. Per the germline V gene, CDR1 is LGHNA and CDR2 is YSLEER. V shed 0 bases and J 12 bases; nucleotides not matched to a gene: 5. The CDR3 DNA reads as TGCGCCAGCAGCCAAGAACGGGCTAGCGGGCAGTTCTTC. This sequence encodes CASSQERASGQFF.

This clone was recorded a few times. CDR3 coding DNA: TGTGCCAGTAGTGCTCGGGGGGATTCACCCCTCCACTTT. It yields the protein CASSARGDSPLHF. V usage is TRBV19 and J usage is TRBJ1-6, with a possible D match to TRBD1 (5 bases). With 5 bases removed from V and 8 bases from J, the gap between germline ends came to 10 bases. The CDR3 covers 13 residues. Germline V gene data show CDR1 as LNHDA and CDR2 as SQIVND (reference sequence).

This clone was counted a single time. The chain employs TRBV6-5 and TRBJ1-2; TRBD1 is a possible D gene (5 bases). The CDR3 extends over 15 amino acids. CDR1 and CDR2 (germline): MNHEY, SVGAGI. Trimming removed 6 bases from V and 7 bases from J, with 21 bases in between. The CDR3 DNA reads as TGTGCCAGCAGGCCCTATACAGGAAGACGAGGTGGCTACACCTTC. Its protein product is CASRPYTGRRGGYTF.

V and J are TRBV11-2 and TRBJ2-1; D remains unclear. The V end lost 1 base, the J end lost 9 bases, and 10 bases lay between the germline ends. This CDR3 comprises 13 residues. Germline CDR1 SGHAT, CDR2 FQNNGV. For the CDR3, the DNA is TGTGCCAGCAGCTTAGGTACTGGAAGTGAGCAGTTCTTC. This gives the protein CASSLGTGSEQFF.